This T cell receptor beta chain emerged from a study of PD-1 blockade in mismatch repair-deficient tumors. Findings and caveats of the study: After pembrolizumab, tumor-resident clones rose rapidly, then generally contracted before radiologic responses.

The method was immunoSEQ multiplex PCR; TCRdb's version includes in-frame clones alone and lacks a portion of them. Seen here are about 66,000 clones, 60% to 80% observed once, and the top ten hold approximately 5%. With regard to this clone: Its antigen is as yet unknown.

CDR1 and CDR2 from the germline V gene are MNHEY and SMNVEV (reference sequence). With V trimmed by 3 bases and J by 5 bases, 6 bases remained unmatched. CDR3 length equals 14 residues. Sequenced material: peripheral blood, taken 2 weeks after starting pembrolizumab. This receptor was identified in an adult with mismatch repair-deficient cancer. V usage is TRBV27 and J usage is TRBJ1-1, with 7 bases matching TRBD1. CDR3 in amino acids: CASSFEGAWTEAFF. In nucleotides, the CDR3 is TGTGCCAGCAGTTTTGAGGGGGCTTGGACTGAAGCTTTCTTT.